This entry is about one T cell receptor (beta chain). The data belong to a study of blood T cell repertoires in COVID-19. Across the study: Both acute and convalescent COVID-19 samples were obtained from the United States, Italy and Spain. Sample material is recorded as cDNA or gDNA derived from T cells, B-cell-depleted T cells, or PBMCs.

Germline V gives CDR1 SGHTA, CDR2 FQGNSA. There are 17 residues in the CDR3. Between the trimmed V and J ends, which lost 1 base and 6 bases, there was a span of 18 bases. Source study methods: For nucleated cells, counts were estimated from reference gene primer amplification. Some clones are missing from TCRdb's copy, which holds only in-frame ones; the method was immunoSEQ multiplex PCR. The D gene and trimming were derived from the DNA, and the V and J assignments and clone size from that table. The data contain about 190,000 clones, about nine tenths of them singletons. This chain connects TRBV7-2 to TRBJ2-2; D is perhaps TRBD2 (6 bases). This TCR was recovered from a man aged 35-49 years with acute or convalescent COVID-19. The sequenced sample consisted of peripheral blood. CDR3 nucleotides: TGTGCCAGCAGCTTAGATTTAGGGCTAGCGAGGGCCGGGGAGCTGTTTTTT. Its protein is CASSLDLGLARAGELFF.